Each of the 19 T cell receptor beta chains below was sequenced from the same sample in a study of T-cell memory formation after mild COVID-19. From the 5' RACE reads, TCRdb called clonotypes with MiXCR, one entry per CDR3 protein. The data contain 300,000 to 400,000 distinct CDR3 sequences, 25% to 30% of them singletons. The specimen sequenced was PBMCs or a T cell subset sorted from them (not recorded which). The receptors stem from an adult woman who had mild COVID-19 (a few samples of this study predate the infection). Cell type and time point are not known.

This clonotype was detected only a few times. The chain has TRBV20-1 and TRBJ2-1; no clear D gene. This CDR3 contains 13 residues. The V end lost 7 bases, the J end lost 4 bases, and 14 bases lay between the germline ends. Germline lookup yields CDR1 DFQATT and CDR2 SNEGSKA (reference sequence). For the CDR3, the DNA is TGCAGTGTCATGCGGCTGGGATACAATGAGCAGTTCTTC. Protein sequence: CSVMRLGYNEQFF.

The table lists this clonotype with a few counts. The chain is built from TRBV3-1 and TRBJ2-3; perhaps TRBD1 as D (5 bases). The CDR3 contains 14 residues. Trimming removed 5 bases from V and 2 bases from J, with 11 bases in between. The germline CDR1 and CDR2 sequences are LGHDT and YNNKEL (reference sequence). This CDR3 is CASSFRQPTDTQYF. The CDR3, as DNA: TGTGCCAGCAGCTTCCGACAGCCCACAGATACGCAGTATTTT.

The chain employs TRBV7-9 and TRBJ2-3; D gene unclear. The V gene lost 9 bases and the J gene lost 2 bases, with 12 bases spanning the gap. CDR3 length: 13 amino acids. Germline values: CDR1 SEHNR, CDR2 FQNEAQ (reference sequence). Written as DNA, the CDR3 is TGTGCCAGTCACCCGGACCCCACAGATACGCAGTATTTT. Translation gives CASHPDPTDTQYF.

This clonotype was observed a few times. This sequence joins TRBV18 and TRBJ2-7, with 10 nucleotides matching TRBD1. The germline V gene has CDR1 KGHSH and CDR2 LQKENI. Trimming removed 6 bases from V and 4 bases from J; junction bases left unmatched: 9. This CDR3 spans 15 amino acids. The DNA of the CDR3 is TGTGCCAGCTCCCTTCGACAGGGGGCATTGTACGAGCAGTACTTC. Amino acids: CASSLRQGALYEQYF. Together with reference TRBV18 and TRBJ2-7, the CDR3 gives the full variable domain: NAGVMQNPRHLVRRRGQEARLRCSPMKGHSHVYWYRQLPEEGLKFMVYLQKENIIDESGMPKERFSAEFPKEGPSILRIQQVVRGDSAAYFCASSLRQGALYEQYFGPGTRLTVT.

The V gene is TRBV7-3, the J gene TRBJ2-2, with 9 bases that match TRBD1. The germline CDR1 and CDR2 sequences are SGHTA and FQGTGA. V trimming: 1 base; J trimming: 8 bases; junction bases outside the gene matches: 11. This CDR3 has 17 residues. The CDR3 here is CASSLMRVRGQGGELFF. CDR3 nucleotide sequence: TGTGCCAGCAGCTTAATGCGGGTTCGGGGACAGGGAGGGGAGCTGTTTTTT.

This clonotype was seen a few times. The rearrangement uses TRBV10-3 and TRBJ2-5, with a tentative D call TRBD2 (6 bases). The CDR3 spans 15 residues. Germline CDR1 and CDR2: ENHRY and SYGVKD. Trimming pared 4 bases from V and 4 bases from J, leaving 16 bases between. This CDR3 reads CAISAAGPWGETQYF. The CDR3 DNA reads TGTGCCATCAGTGCGGCGGGGCCCTGGGGAGAGACCCAGTACTTC.

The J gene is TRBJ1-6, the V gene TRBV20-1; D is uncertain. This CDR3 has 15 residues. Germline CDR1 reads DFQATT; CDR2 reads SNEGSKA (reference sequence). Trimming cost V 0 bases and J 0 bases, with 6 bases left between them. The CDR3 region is CSAREQISYNSPLHF. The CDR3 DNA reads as TGCAGTGCTAGAGAACAGATCTCCTATAATTCACCCCTCCACTTT.

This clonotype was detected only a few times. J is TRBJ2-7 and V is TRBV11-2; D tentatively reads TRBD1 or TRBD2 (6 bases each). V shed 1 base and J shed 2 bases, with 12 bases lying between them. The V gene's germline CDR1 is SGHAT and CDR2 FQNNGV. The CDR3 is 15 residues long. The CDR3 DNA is TGTGCCAGCAGCTTAGGGGGGGCCGGGGCCTACGAGCAGTACTTC. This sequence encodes CASSLGGAGAYEQYF. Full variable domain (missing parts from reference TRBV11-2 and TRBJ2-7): EAGVAQSPRYKIIEKRQSVAFWCNPISGHATLYWYQQILGQGPKLLIQFQNNGVVDDSQLPKDRFSAERLKGVDSTLKIQPAKLEDSAVYLCASSLGGAGAYEQYFGPGTRLTVT.

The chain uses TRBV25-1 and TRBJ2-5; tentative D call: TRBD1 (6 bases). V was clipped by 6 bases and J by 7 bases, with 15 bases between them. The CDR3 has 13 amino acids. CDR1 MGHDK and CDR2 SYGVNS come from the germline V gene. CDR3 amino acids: CASRHPGAPTQYF. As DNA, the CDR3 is TGTGCCAGCAGACACCCAGGGGCCCCGACCCAGTACTTC.

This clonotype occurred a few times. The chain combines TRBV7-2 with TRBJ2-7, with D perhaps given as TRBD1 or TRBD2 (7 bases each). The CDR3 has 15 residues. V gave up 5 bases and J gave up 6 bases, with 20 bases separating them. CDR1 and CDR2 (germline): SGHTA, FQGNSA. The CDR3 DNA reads TGTGCCAGCAGCCCCCAGGGGGGAGGGCCTCTCGAGCAGTACTTC. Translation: CASSPQGGGPLEQYF. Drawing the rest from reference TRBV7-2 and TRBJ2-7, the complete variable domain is GAGVSQSPSNKVTEKGKDVELRCDPISGHTALYWYRQSLGQGLEFLIYFQGNSAPDKSGLPSDRFSAERTGGSVSTLTIQRTQQEDSAVYLCASSPQGGGPLEQYFGPGTRLTVT.

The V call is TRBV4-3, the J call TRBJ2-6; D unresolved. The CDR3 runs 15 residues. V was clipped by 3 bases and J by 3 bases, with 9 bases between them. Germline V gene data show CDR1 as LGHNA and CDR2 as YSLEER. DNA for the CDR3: TGCGCCAGCAGCCAGGGTCCGGGTGGGGCCAACGTCCTGACTTTC. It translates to CASSQGPGGANVLTF.

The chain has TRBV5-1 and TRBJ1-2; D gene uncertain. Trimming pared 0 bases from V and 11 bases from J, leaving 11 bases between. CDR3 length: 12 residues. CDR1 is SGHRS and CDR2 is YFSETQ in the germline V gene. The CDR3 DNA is TGCGCCAGCAGCTTGGAACAGCTGGCGTACACCTTC. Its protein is CASSLEQLAYTF.

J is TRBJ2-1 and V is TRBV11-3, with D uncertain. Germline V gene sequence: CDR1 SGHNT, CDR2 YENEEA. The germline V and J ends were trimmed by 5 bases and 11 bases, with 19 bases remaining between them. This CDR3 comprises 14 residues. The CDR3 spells CASSARTQPPQQFF. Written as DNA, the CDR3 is TGTGCCAGCAGCGCCCGTACTCAGCCACCCCAGCAGTTCTTC.

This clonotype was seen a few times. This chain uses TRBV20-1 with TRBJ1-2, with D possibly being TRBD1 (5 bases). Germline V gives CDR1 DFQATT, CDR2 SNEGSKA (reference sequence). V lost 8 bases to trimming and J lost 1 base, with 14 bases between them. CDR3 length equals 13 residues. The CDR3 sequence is CSSTTGLNYGYTF. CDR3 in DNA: TGCAGTTCAACAACAGGTCTTAACTATGGCTACACCTTC.

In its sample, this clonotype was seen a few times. The CDR3 sequence: CASSDGGGYGYTF. For the CDR3, the DNA is TGTGCCAGCAGTGATGGAGGTGGCTATGGCTACACCTTC. The chain has TRBV2 and TRBJ1-2; D not certain. Trimming took off 3 bases at V and 4 bases at J, with 9 bases between the two ends. This CDR3 is 13 amino acids long. CDR1 is SNHLY and CDR2 is FYNNEI in the germline V gene.

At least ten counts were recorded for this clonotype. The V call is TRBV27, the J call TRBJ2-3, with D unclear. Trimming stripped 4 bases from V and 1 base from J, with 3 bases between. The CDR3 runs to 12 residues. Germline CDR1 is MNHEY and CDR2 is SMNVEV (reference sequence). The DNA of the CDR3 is TGTGCCAGCAGTTCTCGCACAGATACGCAGTATTTT. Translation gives CASSSRTDTQYF.

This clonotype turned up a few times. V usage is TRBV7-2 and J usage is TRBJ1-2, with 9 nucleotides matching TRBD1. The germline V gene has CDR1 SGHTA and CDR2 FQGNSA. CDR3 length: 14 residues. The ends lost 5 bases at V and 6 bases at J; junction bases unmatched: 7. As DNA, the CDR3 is TGTGCCAGCAGCACACAACAGGGGGCCAATGGCTACACCTTC. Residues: CASSTQQGANGYTF.

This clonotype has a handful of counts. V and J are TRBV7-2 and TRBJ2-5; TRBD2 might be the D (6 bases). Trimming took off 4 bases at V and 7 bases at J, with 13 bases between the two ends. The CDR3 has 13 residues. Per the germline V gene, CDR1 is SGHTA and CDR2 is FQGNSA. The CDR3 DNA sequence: TGTGCCAGCAGCTCGGGGTTGGAGGGGACCCAGTACTTC. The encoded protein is CASSSGLEGTQYF. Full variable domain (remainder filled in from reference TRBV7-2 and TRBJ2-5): GAGVSQSPSNKVTEKGKDVELRCDPISGHTALYWYRQSLGQGLEFLIYFQGNSAPDKSGLPSDRFSAERTGGSVSTLTIQRTQQEDSAVYLCASSSGLEGTQYFGPGTRLLVL.

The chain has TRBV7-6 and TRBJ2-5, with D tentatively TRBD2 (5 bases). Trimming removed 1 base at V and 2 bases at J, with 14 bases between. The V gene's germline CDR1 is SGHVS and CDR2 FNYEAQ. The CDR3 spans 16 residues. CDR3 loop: CASSLVPGGPQETQYF. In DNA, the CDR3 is TGTGCCAGCAGCTTAGTTCCAGGAGGACCACAAGAGACCCAGTACTTC.